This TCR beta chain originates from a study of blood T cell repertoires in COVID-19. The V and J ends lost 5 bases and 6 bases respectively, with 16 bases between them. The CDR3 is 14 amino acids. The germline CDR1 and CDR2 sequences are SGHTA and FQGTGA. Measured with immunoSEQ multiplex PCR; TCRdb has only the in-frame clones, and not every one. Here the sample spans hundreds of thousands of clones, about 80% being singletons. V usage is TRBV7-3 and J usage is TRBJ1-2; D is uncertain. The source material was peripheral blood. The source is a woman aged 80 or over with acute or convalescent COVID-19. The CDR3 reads CASSPTGSHDGYTF. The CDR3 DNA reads TGTGCCAGCAGCCCCACCGGGTCTCACGATGGCTACACCTTC.